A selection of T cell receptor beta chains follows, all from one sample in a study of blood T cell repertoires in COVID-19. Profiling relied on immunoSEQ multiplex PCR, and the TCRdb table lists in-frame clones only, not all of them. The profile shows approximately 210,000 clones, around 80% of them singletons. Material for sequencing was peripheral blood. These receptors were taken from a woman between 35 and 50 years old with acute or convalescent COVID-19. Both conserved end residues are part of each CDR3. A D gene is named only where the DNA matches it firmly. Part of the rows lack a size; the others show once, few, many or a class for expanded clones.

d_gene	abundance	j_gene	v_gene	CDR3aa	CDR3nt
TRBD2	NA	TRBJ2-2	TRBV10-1	CASSESRGGLNTGELFF	TGCGCCAGCAGTGAGTCGCGGGGGGGCCTCAACACCGGGGAGCTGTTTTTT
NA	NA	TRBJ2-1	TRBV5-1	CASSFVGASNEQFF	TGCGCCAGCAGCTTCGTGGGGGCCTCCAATGAGCAGTTCTTC
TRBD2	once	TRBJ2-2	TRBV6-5	CASTRLAGNTGELFF	TGTGCCAGCACAAGACTAGCGGGAAACACCGGGGAGCTGTTTTTT
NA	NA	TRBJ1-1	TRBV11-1	CASSAGRLNTEAFF	TGTGCCAGCAGCGCGGGACGGCTGAACACTGAAGCTTTCTTT
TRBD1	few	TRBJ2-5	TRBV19	CASSNRRGQETQYF	TGTGCCAGTAGTAACCGCAGGGGGCAGGAGACCCAGTACTTC
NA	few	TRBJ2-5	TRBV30	CAWSTEETQYF	TGTGCCTGGAGTACCGAGGAGACCCAGTACTTC
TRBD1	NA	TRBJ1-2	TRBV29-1	CSVEGQGTVGYTF	TGCAGCGTTGAGGGACAGGGGACGGTTGGCTACACCTTC
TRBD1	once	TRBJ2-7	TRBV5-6	CASSSGTGLGEQYF	TGTGCCAGCAGCTCCGGGACAGGGTTGGGCGAGCAGTACTTC
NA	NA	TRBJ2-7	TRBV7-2	CASSLEPLYEQYF	TGTGCCAGCAGCTTAGAGCCCCTCTACGAGCAGTACTTC
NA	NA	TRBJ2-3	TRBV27	CASWGADTQYF	TGTGCCAGCTGGGGCGCAGATACGCAGTATTTT
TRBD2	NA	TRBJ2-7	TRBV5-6	CASSWGTSTYEQYF	TGTGCCAGCAGCTGGGGGACTAGTACCTACGAGCAGTACTTC
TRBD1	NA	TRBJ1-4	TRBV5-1	CASSWGQGARDEKLFF	TGCGCCAGCAGCTGGGGACAGGGGGCAAGGGATGAAAAACTGTTTTTT
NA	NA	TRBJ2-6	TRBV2	CASSGGIGANVLTF	TGTGCCAGCAGCGGAGGGATAGGGGCCAACGTCCTGACTTTC
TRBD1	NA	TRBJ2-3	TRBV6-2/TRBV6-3	CASSWTGVRDTQYF	TGTGCCAGCAGTTGGACAGGGGTGAGAGATACGCAGTATTTT
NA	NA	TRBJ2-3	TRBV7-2	CASSLVAGFTDTQYF	TGTGCCAGCAGCTTAGTTGCGGGCTTCACAGATACGCAGTATTTT
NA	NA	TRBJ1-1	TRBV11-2	CASSLGTVTEAFF	TGTGCCAGCAGCTTAGGGACAGTCACTGAAGCTTTCTTT
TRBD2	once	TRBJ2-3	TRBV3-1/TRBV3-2	CASSRTSGTSTDTQYF	TGTGCCAGCAGCCGGACTAGCGGGACCAGCACAGATACGCAGTATTTT
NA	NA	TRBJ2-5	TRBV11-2	CASSPRPGGAETQYF	TGTGCCAGCAGCCCCCGCCCAGGAGGAGCTGAGACCCAGTACTTC
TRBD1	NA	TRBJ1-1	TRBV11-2	CASSTTGGTEAFF	TGTGCCAGCAGCACTACAGGGGGCACTGAAGCTTTCTTT
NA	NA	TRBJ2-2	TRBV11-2	CASSLGGGVNTGELFF	TGTGCCAGCAGCTTAGGAGGCGGGGTGAACACCGGGGAGCTGTTTTTT
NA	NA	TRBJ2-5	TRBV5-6	CATSLLGGVQETQYF	TGTGCCACCAGTCTGCTGGGGGGAGTCCAAGAGACCCAGTACTTC
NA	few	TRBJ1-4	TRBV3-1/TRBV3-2	CASSPPTLQAEKLFF	TGTGCCAGCAGCCCCCCAACACTCCAGGCGGAAAAACTGTTTTTT
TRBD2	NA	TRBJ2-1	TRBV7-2	CASSPPGGTLYNEQFF	TGTGCCAGCAGCCCCCCCGGGGGGACCCTCTACAATGAGCAGTTCTTC
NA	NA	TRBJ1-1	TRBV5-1	CASSLSLGGSTEAFF	TGCGCCAGCAGCTTGTCGCTCGGGGGTAGCACTGAAGCTTTCTTT
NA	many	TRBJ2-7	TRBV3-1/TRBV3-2	CASSPLRGTGEQYF	TGTGCCAGCAGCCCCCTGCGGGGGACAGGCGAGCAGTACTTC
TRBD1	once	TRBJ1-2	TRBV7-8	CASSGPGQYGYTF	TGTGCCAGCAGCGGACCGGGACAGTATGGCTACACCTTC
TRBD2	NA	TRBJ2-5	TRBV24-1	CATSDFQSGGKETQYF	TGTGCCACCAGTGATTTCCAATCGGGGGGGAAAGAGACCCAGTACTTC
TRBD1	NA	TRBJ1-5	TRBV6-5	CASSLTGGVNQPQHF	TGTGCCAGCAGTCTGACAGGGGGCGTCAATCAGCCCCAGCATTTT
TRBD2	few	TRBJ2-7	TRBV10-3	CAISDTSGTGEQYF	TGTGCCATCAGCGATACTAGCGGGACAGGTGAGCAGTACTTC
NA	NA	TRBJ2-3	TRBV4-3	CASSQVRGDTQYF	TGCGCCAGCAGCCAAGTCCGGGGGGATACGCAGTATTTT
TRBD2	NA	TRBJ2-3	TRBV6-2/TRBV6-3	CASSPYTSGTMRDTQYF	TGTGCCAGCAGCCCTTATACTAGCGGGACGATGAGGGATACGCAGTATTTT
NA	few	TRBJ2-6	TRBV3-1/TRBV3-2	CASSQGTKEGIRRANVLTF	TGTGCCAGCAGCCAGGGGACAAAGGAAGGCATAAGAAGGGCCAACGTCCTGACTTTC
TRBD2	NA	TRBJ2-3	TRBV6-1	CASSEQRGIDTQYF	TGTGCCAGCAGTGAACAGCGGGGGATAGATACGCAGTATTTT
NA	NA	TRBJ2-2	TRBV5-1	CASSLAAGLTGELFF	TGCGCCAGCAGCTTGGCCGCAGGGCTCACCGGGGAGCTGTTTTTT
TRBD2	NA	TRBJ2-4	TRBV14	CASSQDTGLAGAGAKNIQYF	TGTGCCAGCAGCCAAGATACGGGACTAGCGGGGGCTGGGGCCAAAAACATTCAGTACTTC
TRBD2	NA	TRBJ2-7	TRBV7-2	CASSPSGSYGDYEQYF	TGTGCCAGCAGCCCTAGCGGGAGTTACGGCGACTACGAGCAGTACTTC
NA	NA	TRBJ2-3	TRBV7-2	CASSLVSSTDTQYF	TGTGCCAGCAGCTTAGTATCCAGCACAGATACGCAGTATTTT
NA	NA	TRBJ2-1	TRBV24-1	CATSDPPGRTSAYNEQFF	TGTGCCACCAGTGACCCACCGGGAAGGACGTCCGCCTACAATGAGCAGTTCTTC
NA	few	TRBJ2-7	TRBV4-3	CASSQDSGSYEQYF	TGCGCCAGCAGCCAAGATAGCGGTTCCTACGAGCAGTACTTC
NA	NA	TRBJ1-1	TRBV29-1	CSVEQGLGYAFF	TGCAGCGTTGAGCAGGGGTTGGGGTACGCTTTCTTT
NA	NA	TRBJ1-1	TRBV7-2	CASSLTGTNTEAFF	TGTGCCAGCAGCTTGACAGGTACGAACACTGAAGCTTTCTTT
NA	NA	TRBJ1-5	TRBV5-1	CASSLVWGGVHVQPQHF	TGCGCCAGCAGCTTGGTCTGGGGAGGGGTCCACGTTCAGCCCCAGCATTTT